The 9 T cell receptor beta chains below come from one sample, sequenced in a study of shared clonotypes between healthy human individuals (dated by TCRdb to about 2020). The library came from the immunoSEQ multiplex PCR assay. Imported from immuneACCESS, the table was reduced by TCRdb to in-frame sequences with V and J called. These copies leave out some clones; in studies compared against another copy, an unresolved V gene accounts for under half, and the cause of the remainder is not known. The sample records some 530,000 clones, 81% of which are singletons. The top ten hold over 9.5% of the sample. The sequencing sample was made of PBMCs. These receptors were taken from a woman aged 40 to 55 in good health. Some clones in this sample may be carry-over from other donors' samples.

This sequence joins TRBV7-2 and TRBJ1-4; D might be TRBD1 (5 bases). V was clipped by 7 bases and J by 1 base, with 13 bases between them. CDR3 length equals 15 residues. Germline values: CDR1 SGHTA, CDR2 FQGNSA. The CDR3, as DNA: TGTGCCAGCACCCTTTCGGGGGGAACTAATGAAAAACTGTTTTTT. Translating gives CASTLSGGTNEKLFF.

On this clone itself: This is likely an artifact of a read error, given a far larger clone one base away. The rearrangement uses TRBV5-1 and TRBJ2-5; a possible D gene is TRBD2 (5 bases). CDR1 is SGHRS, CDR2 YFSETQ, per germline. The V end lost 2 bases, the J end lost 1 base, and 15 bases lay between the germline ends. The CDR3 totals 16 residues. The CDR3 nucleotides read TGCGCCAGCAGCTTTGAGGGAACGGGATCCCAAGAGACCCAGTACTTC. It specifies CASSFEGTGSQETQYF.

This clone was recorded at least ten times. This sample includes further DNA sequences coding for the same CDR3. The chain joins TRBV30 to TRBJ2-2; tentative D call: TRBD2 (6 bases). V was cut by 3 bases and J by 2 bases, with 10 bases left in between. CDR1 GTSNPN and CDR2 SVGIG come from the germline V gene (reference sequence). This CDR3 is 14 amino acids long. The CDR3 DNA reads TGTGCCTGGAGCCGGGACTTCAACACCGGGGAGCTGTTTTTT. Translated: CAWSRDFNTGELFF.

About this clone: A far larger clone differs by one base, so this is likely a read error. Distinct nucleotide sequences in the sample also encode this CDR3. The chain carries TRBV28 and TRBJ2-4, with D possibly being TRBD1 (5 bases). The CDR3 sequence is 17 residues long. V lost 3 bases and J lost 3, with 18 bases in between. CDR1 and CDR2 from the germline V gene are MDHEN and SYDVKM. CDR3 in DNA: TGTGCCAGCAGTTTGTTTCGGCAGGGCCGAAGCAAAAACATTCAGTACTTC. This encodes CASSLFRQGRSKNIQYF.

Worth noting for this clone: With only one base between it and a far larger clone, this is likely a read error. This chain joins TRBV7-9 and TRBJ1-4; D is possibly TRBD1 (6 bases). Looked up from germline, CDR1 is SEHNR and CDR2 is FQNEAQ (reference sequence). This CDR3 is built from 11 residues. Trimming shortened V by 4 bases and J by 11 bases, and 8 bases separated the two germline ends. Here the CDR3 DNA reads TGTGCCAGCAGCTACGGACAGAAACTGTTTTTT. It is translated as CASSYGQKLFF.

The CDR3 here is CASSVATTSGGYNEQFF. The CDR3, as DNA: TGTGCCAGCAGCGTAGCTACAACTAGCGGTGGGTATAATGAGCAGTTCTTC. This chain connects TRBV9 to TRBJ2-1; 8 bases align to TRBD2. V trimming: 0 bases; J trimming: 7 bases; junction bases outside the gene matches: 12. Germline V gives CDR1 SGDLS, CDR2 YYNGEE. CDR3 length: 17 residues.

This chain connects TRBV5-6 to TRBJ2-1; TRBD2 matches at 8 bases. The V segment lost 0 bases and the J segment 0 bases; nucleotides outside the gene matches: 2. Germline loops: CDR1 SGHDT, CDR2 YYEEEE. This CDR3 is built from 16 residues. The CDR3 nucleotides are TGTGCCAGCAGCTTGGCTCGGGAGGGCTCCTACAATGAGCAGTTCTTC. Amino acids: CASSLAREGSYNEQFF.

About this clone: This likely came from a read error, as a far larger clone is one base away. At the DNA level, this CDR3 is encoded by other sequences in the same sample as well. The V call is TRBV7-3, the J call TRBJ2-2; no definite D call. The germline V gene encodes CDR1 SGHTA and CDR2 FQGTGA. The CDR3 is made up of 14 amino acids. The CDR3 protein is CASSLTRNTGELFF. The CDR3 DNA follows: TGTGCCAGCAGCCTAACCCGGAACACCGGGGAGCTGTTTTTT.

V is TRBV30 and J is TRBJ1-2; TRBD1 is a possible D gene (5 bases). Trimming took 4 bases from V and 0 from J, leaving 18 bases between them. The CDR3 spans 16 residues. The germline V gene has CDR1 GTSNPN and CDR2 SVGIG (reference sequence). This CDR3 reads CAWTFPGQTSNYGYTF. In DNA, the CDR3 is TGTGCCTGGACCTTCCCGGGGCAGACCTCTAACTATGGCTACACCTTC.